Presented here are 2 T cell receptor beta chains from one specimen sequenced in a study of cytomegalovirus exposure and HLA in healthy donors. 13 Jbeta primers and 60 Vbeta primers were used for the PCR. Measured with immunoSEQ multiplex PCR; TCRdb has only the in-frame clones, and not every one. The sample yields around 200,000 clones, 70% to 75% seen once. Sample: PBMCs. These receptors were taken from a young woman in good health and CMV-seropositive.

V usage is TRBV11-1 and J usage is TRBJ2-1; TRBD2 agrees at 8 bases. Trimming cost V 6 bases and J 7 bases; bases outside gene matches: 2. CDR1 SGHAT and CDR2 FQDESV come from the germline V gene (reference sequence). This CDR3 is 12 amino acids long. The CDR3 bases are TGTGCCAGCAGTCGGGAGGGTAATGAGCAGTTCTTC. Protein product: CASSREGNEQFF.

The V call is TRBV7-9, the J call TRBJ2-7, with TRBD1 identical over 8 bases. The CDR3 has 13 residues. V shed 3 bases, J shed 5 bases, and the junction held 3 bases outside the gene matches. Germline CDR1 reads SEHNR; CDR2 reads FQNEAQ (reference sequence). The CDR3 DNA reads as TGTGCCAGCAGCTTTCCAGGGGGCCACGAGCAGTACTTC. Protein product: CASSFPGGHEQYF.